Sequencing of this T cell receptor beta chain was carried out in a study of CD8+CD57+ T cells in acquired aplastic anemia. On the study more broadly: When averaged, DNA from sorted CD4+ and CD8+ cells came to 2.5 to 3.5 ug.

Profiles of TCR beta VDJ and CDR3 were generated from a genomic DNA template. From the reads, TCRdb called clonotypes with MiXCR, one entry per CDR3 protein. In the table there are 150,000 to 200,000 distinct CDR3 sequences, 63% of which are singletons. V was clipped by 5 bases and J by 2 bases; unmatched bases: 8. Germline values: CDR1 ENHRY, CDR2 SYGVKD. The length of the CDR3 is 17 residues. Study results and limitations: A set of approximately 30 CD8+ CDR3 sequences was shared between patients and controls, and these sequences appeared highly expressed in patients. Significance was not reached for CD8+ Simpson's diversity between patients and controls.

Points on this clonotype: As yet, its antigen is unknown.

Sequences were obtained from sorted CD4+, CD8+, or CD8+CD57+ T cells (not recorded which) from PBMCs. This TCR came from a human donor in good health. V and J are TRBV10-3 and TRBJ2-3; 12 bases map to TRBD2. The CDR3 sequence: CAISTSGRTLDTDTQYF. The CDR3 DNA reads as TGTGCCATCAGTACTAGCGGGAGGACTCTGGACACAGATACGCAGTATTTT.